This T cell receptor beta chain was identified during a study of breast tumors, draining lymph nodes, adjacent tissues. Study-wide points: Luminal-like breast cancer showed significantly greater tumor-nontumor repertoire similarity than basal-like breast cancer did. Compared with lymph nodes, tumors were less diverse; compared with nontumor tissue, more.

From the multiplex PCR reads, TCRdb called clonotypes with MiXCR, one entry per CDR3 protein. The repertoire holds about 200,000 distinct CDR3 sequences, with over 25% as singletons. This clonotype was picked up a small number of times. What it recognizes is unknown. The CDR3 has 16 amino acids. J gave up 4 bases and V 3 bases, and 6 bases lay outside the gene matches. Germline CDR1 MDHEN, CDR2 SYDVKM. Axillary draining lymph nodes of breast cancer patients supplied the node samples. The receptor's source is a female donor with breast cancer. Some clones in this sample may be carry-over from other donors' samples. Sequencing was done on a sample of axillary lymph node tissue. This rearrangement joins TRBV28 to TRBJ2-1; 10 bases are a match to TRBD2. The CDR3 protein is CASSFGRTSGYNEQFF. The CDR3 nucleotides are TGTGCCAGCAGTTTCGGTAGGACTAGCGGATACAATGAGCAGTTCTTC.